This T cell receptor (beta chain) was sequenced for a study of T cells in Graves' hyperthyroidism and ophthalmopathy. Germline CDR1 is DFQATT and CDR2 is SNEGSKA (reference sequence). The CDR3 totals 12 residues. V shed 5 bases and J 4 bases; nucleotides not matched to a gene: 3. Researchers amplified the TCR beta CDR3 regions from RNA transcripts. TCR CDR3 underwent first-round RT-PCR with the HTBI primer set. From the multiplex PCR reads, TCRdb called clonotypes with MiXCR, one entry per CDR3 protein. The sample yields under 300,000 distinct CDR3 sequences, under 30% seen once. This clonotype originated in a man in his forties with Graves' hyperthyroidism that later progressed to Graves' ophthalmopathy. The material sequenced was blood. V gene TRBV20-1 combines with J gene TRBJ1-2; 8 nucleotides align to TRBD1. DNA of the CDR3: TGCAGTGCTTCAGACAGGGGCTATGGCTACACCTTC. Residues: CSASDRGYGYTF.